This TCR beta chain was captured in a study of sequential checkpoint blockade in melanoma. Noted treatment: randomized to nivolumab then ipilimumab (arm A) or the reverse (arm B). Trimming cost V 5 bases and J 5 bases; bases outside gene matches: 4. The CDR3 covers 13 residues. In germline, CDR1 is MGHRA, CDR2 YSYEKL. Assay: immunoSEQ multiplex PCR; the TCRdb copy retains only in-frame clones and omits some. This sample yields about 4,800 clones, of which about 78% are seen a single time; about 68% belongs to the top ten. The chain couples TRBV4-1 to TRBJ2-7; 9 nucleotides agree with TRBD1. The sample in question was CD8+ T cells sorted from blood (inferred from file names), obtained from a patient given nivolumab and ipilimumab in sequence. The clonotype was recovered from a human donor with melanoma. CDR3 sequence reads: CASSYGQGNEQYF. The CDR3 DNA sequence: TGCGCCAGCAGCTACGGACAGGGGAACGAGCAGTACTTC.